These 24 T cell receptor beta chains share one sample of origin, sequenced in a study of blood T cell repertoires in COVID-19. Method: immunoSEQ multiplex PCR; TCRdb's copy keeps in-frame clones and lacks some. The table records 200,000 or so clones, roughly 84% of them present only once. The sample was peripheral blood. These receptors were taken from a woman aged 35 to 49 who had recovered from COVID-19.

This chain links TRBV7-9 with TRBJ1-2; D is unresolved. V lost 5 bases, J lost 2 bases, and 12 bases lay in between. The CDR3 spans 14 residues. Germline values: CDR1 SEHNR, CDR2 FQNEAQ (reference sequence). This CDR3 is CASSKGAVNYGYTF. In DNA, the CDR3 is TGTGCCAGCAGCAAAGGTGCAGTAAACTATGGCTACACCTTC. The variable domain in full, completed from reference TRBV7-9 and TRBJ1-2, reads DTGVSQNPRHKITKRGQNVTFRCDPISEHNRLYWYRQTLGQGPEFLTYFQNEAQLEKSRLLSDRFSAERPKGSFSTLEIQRTEQGDSAMYLCASSKGAVNYGYTFGSGTRLTVV.

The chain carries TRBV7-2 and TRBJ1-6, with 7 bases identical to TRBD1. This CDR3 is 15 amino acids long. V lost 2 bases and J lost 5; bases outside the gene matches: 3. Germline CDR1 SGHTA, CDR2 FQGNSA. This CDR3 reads CASSLKTGHNSPLHF. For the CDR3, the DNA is TGTGCCAGCAGCTTAAAGACAGGGCATAATTCACCCCTCCACTTT.

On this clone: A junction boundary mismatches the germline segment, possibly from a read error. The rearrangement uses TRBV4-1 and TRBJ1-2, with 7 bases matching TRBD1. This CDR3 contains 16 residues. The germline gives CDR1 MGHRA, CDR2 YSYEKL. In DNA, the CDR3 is TGCGCCAGCAGCCAAGAGTTCGACAGGGTTAACCATGGCTACACCTTC. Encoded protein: CASSQEFDRVNHGYTF.

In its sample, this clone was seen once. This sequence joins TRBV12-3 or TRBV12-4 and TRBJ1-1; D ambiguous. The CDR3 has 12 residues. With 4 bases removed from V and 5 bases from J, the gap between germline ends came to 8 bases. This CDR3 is CASSSGWTEAFF. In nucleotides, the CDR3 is TGTGCCAGCAGTTCTGGCTGGACTGAAGCTTTCTTT.

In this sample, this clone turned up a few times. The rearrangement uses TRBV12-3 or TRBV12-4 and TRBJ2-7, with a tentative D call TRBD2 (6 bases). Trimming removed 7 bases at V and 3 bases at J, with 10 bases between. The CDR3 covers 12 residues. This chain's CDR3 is CASTMGGYEQYF. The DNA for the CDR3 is TGTGCCAGCACCATGGGGGGCTACGAGCAGTACTTC.

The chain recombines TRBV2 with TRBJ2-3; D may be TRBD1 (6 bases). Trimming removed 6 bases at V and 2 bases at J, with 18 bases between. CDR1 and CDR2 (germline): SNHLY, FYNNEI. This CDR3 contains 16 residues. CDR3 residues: CASSDQGTIPTDTQYF. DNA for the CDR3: TGTGCCAGCAGCGACCAAGGGACAATCCCCACAGATACGCAGTATTTT.

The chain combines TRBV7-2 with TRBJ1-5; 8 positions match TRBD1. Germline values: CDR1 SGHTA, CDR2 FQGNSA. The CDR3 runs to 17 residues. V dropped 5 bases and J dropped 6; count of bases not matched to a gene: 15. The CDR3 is CASSPNYLGQGTQPQHF. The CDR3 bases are TGTGCCAGCAGCCCAAACTACCTCGGACAGGGCACTCAGCCCCAGCATTTT.

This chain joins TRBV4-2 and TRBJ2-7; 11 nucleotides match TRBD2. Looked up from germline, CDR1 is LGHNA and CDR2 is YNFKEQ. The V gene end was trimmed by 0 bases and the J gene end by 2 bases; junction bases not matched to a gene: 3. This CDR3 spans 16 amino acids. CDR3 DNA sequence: TGTGCCAGCAGCCAAGAGACTAGCGGGACCCCCTACGAGCAGTACTTC. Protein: CASSQETSGTPYEQYF.

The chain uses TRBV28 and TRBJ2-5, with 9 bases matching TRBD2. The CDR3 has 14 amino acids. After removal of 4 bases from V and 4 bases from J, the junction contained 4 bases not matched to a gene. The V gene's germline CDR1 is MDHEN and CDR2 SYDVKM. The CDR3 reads CASSSAGGGETQYF. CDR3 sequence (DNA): TGTGCCAGCAGTTCAGCGGGAGGAGGAGAGACCCAGTACTTC.

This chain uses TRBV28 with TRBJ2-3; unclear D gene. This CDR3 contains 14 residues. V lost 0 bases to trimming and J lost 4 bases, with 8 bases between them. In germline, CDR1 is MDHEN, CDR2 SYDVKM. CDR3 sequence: CASSLWAFADTQYF. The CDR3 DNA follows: TGTGCCAGCAGTTTATGGGCCTTCGCAGATACGCAGTATTTT.

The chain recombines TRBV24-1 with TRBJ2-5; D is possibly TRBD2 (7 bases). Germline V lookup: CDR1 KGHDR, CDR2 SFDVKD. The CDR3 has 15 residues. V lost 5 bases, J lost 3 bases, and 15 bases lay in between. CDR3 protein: CATSAQGGGEETQYF. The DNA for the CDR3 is TGTGCCACCAGTGCCCAAGGGGGGGGCGAAGAGACCCAGTACTTC.

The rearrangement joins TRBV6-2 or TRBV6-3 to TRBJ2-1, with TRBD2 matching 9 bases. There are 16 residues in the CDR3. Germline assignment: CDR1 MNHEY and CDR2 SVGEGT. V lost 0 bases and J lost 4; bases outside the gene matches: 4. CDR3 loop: CASSYSSSGGYNEQFF. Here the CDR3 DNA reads TGTGCCAGCAGTTACTCGTCGAGCGGGGGGTACAATGAGCAGTTCTTC.

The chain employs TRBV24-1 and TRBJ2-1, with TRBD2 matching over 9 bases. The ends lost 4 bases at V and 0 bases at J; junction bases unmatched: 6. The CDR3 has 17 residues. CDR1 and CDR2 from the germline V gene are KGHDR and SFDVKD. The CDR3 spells CATSDSTSGFSYNEQFF. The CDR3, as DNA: TGTGCCACCAGTGACTCGACTAGCGGCTTCTCCTACAATGAGCAGTTCTTC.

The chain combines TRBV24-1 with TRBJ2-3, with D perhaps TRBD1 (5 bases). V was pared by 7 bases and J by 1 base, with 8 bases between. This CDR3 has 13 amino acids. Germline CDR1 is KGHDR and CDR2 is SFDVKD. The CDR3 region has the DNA TGTGCCACCAGAGGGGTTGGCACAGATACGCAGTATTTT. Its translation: CATRGVGTDTQYF.

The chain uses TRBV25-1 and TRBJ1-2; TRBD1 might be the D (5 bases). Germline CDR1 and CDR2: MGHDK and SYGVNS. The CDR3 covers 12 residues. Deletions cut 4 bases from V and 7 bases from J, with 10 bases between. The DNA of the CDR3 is TGTGCCAGCAGTGGAAACAGGCGTGGCTACACCTTC. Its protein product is CASSGNRRGYTF.

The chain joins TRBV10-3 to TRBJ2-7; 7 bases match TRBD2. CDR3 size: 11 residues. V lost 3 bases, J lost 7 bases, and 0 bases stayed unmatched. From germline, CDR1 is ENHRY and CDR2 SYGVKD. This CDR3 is CAISEAGEQYF. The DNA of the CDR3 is TGTGCCATCAGTGAAGCGGGGGAGCAGTACTTC.

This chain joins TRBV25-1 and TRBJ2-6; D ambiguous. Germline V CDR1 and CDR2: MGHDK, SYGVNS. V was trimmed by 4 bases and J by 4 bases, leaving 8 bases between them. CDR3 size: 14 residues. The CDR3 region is CASSGQTGANVLTF. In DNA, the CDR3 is TGTGCCAGCAGTGGGCAAACCGGGGCCAACGTCCTGACTTTC.

The CDR3 DNA sequence: TGCAGCGCCTGCTTACAGGGGGACTACGAGCAGTACTTC. Translating it yields CSACLQGDYEQYF. The chain combines TRBV29-1 with TRBJ2-7, with TRBD1 matching 8 bases. There are 13 residues in the CDR3. The V segment lost 7 bases and the J segment 3 bases; nucleotides outside the gene matches: 8. From germline, CDR1 is SQVTM and CDR2 ANQGSEA.

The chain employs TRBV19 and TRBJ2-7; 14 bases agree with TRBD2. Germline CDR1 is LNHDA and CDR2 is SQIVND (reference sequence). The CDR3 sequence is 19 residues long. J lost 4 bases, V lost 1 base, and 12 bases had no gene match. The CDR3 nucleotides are TGTGCCAGTAGTATAGTAGGGCACGTGACTAGCGGGAGGGCGTACGAGCAGTACTTC. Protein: CASSIVGHVTSGRAYEQYF.

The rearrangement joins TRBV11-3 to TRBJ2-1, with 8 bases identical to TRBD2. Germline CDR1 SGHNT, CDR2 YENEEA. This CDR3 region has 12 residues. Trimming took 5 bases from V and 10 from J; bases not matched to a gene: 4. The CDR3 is CASSPIAGEQFF. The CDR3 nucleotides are TGTGCCAGCAGCCCGATAGCGGGAGAGCAGTTCTTC.

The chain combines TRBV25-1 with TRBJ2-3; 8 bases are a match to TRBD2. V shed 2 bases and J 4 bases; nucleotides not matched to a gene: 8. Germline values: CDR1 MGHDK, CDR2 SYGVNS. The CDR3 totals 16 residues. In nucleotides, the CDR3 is TGTGCCAGCAGTGAAACCGCGGGGGGAGGGGCAGATACGCAGTATTTT. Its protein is CASSETAGGGADTQYF.

CDR3 nucleotide sequence: TGCGCCAGCAGTTGGTCGGGTGAAAAACTGTTTTTT. Encoded protein: CASSWSGEKLFF. This chain links TRBV5-1 with TRBJ1-4, with D uncertain. The CDR3 covers 12 residues. Germline lookup yields CDR1 SGHRS and CDR2 YFSETQ. V lost 5 bases to trimming and J lost 7 bases, with 9 bases between them.

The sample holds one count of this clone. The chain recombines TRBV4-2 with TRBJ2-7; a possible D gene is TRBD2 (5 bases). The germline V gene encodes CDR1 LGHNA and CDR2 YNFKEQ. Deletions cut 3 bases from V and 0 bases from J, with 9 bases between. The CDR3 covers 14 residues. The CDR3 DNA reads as TGTGCCAGCAGCCAGGAGCGGAGCTCCTACGAGCAGTACTTC. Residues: CASSQERSSYEQYF.

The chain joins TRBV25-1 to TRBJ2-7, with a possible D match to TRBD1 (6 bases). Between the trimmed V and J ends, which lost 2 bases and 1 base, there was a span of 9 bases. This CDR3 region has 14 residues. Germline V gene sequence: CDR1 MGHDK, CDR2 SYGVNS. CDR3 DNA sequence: TGTGCCAGCAGTGAACCCGACAGGTCCTACGAGCAGTACTTC. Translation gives CASSEPDRSYEQYF.